The text below deals with one T cell receptor (beta chain). Its target is not known. The same CDR3 also results from other DNA sequences found in this sample. The source of the sample is a study of shared clonotypes between healthy human individuals. Study information: Participating donors consisted of two women and three men aged 18 to 49. A donor's plate count was three for CD4 naive and three for CD4 memory; CD8 naive had two and CD8 memory one. General study findings and limits: On the whole, naive subsets had larger estimated richness than memory subsets had.

The assay ran at deep level. Method: immunoSEQ multiplex PCR; TCRdb's copy keeps in-frame clones and lacks some. The table lists 1.6 million or so clones, 95% to 97% of them singletons. Trimming stripped 0 bases from V and 0 bases from J, with 7 bases between. The CDR3 runs 15 residues. In germline, CDR1 is SGHRS, CDR2 YFSETQ. The chain combines TRBV5-1 with TRBJ2-1; D gene uncertain. Specimen: naive CD4+ T cells sorted from blood. Described subset: CD45RA+ positively selected. The clonotype was recovered from a man in his thirties or forties in good health. The CDR3 DNA reads TGCGCCAGCAGCTTGGTTGCTGGCTCCTACAATGAGCAGTTCTTC. This gives the protein CASSLVAGSYNEQFF. The full variable domain, completed using reference TRBV5-1 and TRBJ2-1, is KAGVTQTPRYLIKTRGQQVTLSCSPISGHRSVSWYQQTPGQGLQFLFEYFSETQRNKGNFPGRFSGRQFSNSRSEMNVSTLELGDSALYLCASSLVAGSYNEQFFGPGTRLTVL.